This entry features one TCR beta chain sequence. Its antigen is undetermined. This sample is part of a study of radiation and T cells in renal cell carcinoma. Looking at the study overall: Nephrectomy followed 15 Gy stereotactic body radiation by 4 weeks.

The CDR3 extends over 14 amino acids. V gave up 0 bases and J gave up 1 base, with 6 bases separating them. Looked up from germline, CDR1 is MNHNY and CDR2 is SVGAGI (reference sequence). Study-wide points: Baseline intratumoral clonotype presence is unknown without pretreatment biopsies. Top tumor clonotypes rose in blood 2 weeks post-radiation, then contracted.

As to time point: baseline pretreatment blood. Treatment defined: 15 Gy SBRT to primary tumor, nephrectomy 4 weeks later. After SBRT, blood was collected at 2 and 4 weeks, plus baseline. The repertoire was sequenced with immunoSEQ multiplex PCR; TCRdb's copy has only in-frame clones and lacks some. This table has 95,000 to 150,000 clones, approximately 82% appearing once. The sequences come from blood, collected from a patient whose treatment included radiotherapy and nephrectomy. The chain couples TRBV6-6 to TRBJ1-1; D gene unclear. The TCR comes from a woman in her fifties or sixties with renal cell carcinoma. For the CDR3, the DNA is TGTGCCAGCAGTTACTCCCGGGCGAACACTGAAGCTTTCTTT. This translates into CASSYSRANTEAFF.